This TCR beta chain was observed in a study of blood T cell repertoires in COVID-19. Background on the study: From T cells, B-cell-depleted T cells, or PBMCs came the material, which was cDNA or gDNA.

Seattle-derived patients entered the study during active infection and were followed longitudinally. As originally analysed: Amplification of reference gene primers was used by the study to estimate nucleated cell counts. Profiling relied on immunoSEQ multiplex PCR, and the TCRdb table lists in-frame clones only, not all of them. V and J calls plus clone size are reproduced from that table; the DNA served to infer D and trimming. Of approximately 110,000 clones in the sample, 70% to 75% were seen once. The CDR3 consists of 13 residues. With 1 base clipped from V and 8 bases from J, the junction kept 3 bases outside the gene matches. From germline, CDR1 is SGHDN and CDR2 FVKESK.

J is TRBJ1-2 and V is TRBV14; 8 nucleotides match TRBD1. The source of this sequence is a man older than 75 with COVID-19, enrolled during active disease. Sequenced material: peripheral blood. Here the CDR3 reads CASSQGTGYGYTF. As DNA, the CDR3 is TGTGCCAGCAGCCAAGGGACAGGGTACGGCTACACCTTC.